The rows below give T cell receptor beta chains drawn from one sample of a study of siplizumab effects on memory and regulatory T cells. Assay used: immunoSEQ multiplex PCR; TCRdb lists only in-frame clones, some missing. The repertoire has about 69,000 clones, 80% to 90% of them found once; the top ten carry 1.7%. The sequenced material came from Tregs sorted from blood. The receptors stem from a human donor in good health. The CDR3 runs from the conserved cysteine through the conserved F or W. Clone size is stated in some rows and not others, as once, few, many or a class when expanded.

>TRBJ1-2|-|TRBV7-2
CASSLAAGGIYGYTF
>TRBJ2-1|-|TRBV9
CASSVGGSTYNEQFF
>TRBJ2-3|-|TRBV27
CASSSPDTQYF
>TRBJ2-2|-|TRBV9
CASSAIPGGELFF
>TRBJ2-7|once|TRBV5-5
CASSATGVEYF
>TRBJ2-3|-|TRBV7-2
CASSNPDRGARYF
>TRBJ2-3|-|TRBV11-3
CASSLLGLAGGPDTQYF
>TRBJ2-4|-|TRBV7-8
CASTVDRGWNIQYF
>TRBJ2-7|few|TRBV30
CAWMFSAGYEQYF
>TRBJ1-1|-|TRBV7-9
CASSLGDLNTEAFF
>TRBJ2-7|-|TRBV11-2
CASSLGVASYEQYF
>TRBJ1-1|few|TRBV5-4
CASSFNTEAFF
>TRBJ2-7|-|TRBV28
CASWDGTSYEQYF
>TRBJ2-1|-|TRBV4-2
CASSQKGGTSGYNEQFF
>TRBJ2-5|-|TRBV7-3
CASSSGLRETQYF
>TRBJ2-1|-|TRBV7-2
CASSRRLAGDEQFF
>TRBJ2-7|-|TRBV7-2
CATRPDRAGSYEQYF
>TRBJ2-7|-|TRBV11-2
CASTRTSGSGTYEQYF
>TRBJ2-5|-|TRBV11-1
CASSSTETQETQYF
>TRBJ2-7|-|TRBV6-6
CASSYTAYEQYF
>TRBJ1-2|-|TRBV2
CASSNLQGAKDGYTF
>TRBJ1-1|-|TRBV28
CASSLGEQAFF
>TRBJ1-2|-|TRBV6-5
CASSYSAEYGYTF
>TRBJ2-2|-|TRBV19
CASSLTGYTGELFF
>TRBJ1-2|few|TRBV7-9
CASSFGVDGYTF
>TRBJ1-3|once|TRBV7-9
CASTYEVRGGNTIYF
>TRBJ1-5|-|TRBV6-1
CASINRGNQPQHF
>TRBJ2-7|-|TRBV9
CASSVEGRSYEQYF
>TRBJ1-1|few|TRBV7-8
CASSPTGFEAFF
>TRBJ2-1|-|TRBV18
CASSPRVGTPYNEQFF
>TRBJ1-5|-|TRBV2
CASSEQGKQPQHF
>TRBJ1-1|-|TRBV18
CASSPPNRRNTEAFF
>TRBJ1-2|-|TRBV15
CATSTATNYGYTF
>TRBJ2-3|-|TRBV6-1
CASSKGQGARDTQYF
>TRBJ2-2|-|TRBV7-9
CASSLGPGNGELFF
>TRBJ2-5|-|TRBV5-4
CASSLGLDLETQYF
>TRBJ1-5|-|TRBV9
CASSVGEGGSNQPQHF
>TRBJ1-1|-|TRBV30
CAWKTEAFF
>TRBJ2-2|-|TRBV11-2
CASSLGGSNTGELFF
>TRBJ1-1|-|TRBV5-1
CASSLGQVLNTEAFF
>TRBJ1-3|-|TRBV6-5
CASSYSSGNTIYF
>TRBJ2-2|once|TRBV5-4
CASSLATGELFF
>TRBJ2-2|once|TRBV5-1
CASSLTTGRVTGELFF
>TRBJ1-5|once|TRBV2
CASSERRVGQPQHF
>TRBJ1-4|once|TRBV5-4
CASSAGQGIEKLFF
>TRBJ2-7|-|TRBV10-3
CAISPDTYEQYF
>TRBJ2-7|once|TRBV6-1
CASTVRGRAHEQYF
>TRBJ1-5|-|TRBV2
CASKYRSEQPQHF
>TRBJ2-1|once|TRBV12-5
CASGSTGYNEQFF